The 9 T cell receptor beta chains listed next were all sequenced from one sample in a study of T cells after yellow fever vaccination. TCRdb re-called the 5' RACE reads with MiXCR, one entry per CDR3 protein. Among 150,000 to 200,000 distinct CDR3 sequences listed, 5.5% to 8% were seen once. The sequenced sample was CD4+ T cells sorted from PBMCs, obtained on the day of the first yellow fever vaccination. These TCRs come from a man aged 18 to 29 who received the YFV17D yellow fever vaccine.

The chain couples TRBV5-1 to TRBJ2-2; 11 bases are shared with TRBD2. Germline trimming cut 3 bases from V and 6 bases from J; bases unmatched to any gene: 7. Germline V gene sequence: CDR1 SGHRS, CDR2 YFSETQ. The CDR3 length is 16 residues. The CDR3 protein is CASSSLAGGTAGELFF. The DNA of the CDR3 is TGCGCCAGCAGCTCCTTAGCGGGGGGGACTGCCGGGGAGCTGTTTTTT.

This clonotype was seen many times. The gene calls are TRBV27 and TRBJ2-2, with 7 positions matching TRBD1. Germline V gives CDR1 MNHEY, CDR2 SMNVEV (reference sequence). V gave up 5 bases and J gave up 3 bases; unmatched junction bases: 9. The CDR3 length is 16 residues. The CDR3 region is CASSTRQGGDTGELFF. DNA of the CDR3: TGTGCCAGCAGTACTCGACAGGGTGGGGACACCGGGGAGCTGTTTTTT.

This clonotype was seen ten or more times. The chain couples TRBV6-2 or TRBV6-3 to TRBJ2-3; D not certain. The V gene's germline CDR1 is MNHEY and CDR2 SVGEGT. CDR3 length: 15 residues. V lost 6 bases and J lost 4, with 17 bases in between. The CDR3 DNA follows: TGTGCCAGCAGCCACAAAGATCGGAGAGCAGATACGCAGTATTTT. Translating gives CASSHKDRRADTQYF.

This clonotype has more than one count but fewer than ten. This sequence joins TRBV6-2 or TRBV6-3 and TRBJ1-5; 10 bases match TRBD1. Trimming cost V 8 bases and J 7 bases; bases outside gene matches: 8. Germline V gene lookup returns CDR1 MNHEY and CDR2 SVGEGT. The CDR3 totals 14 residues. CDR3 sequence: CASGRQGAGQPQHF. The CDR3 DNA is TGTGCCAGCGGCCGACAGGGGGCTGGACAGCCCCAGCATTTT.

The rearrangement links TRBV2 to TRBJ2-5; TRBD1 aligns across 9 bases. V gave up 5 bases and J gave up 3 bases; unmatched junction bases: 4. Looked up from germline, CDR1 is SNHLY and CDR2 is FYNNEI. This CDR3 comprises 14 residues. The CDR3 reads CASSQQGAEETQYF. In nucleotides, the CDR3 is TGTGCCAGCAGTCAACAGGGGGCGGAAGAGACCCAGTACTTC.

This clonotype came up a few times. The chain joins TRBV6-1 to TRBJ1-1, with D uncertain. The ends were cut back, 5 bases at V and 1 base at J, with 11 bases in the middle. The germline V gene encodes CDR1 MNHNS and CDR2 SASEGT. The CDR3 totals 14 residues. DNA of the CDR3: TGTGCCAGCAGTAGCTTGGGCGAGAACACTGAAGCTTTCTTT. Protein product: CASSSLGENTEAFF.

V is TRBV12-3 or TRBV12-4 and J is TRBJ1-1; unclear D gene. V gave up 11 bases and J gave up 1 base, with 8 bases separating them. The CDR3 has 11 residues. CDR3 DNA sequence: TGTGCCGCCAGGACGAACACTGAAGCTTTCTTT. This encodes CAARTNTEAFF.

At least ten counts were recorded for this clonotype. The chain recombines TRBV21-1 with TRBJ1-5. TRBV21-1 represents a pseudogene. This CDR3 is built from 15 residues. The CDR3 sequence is CASSKGKPINQPQHF. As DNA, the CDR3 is TGTGCCAGCAGCAAAGGGAAACCGATCAATCAGCCCCAGCATTTT.

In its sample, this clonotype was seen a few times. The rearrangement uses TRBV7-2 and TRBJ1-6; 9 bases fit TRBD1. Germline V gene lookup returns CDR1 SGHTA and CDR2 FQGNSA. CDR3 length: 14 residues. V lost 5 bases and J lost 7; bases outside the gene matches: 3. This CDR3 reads CASSGTGYNSPLHF. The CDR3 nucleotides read TGTGCCAGCAGCGGGACAGGGTACAATTCACCCCTCCACTTT. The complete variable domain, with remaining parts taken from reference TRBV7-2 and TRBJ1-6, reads GAGVSQSPSNKVTEKGKDVELRCDPISGHTALYWYRQSLGQGLEFLIYFQGNSAPDKSGLPSDRFSAERTGGSVSTLTIQRTQQEDSAVYLCASSGTGYNSPLHFGNGTRLTVT.